A selection of T cell receptor beta chains follows, all from one sample in a study of T cell responses to AZD1222 COVID-19 vaccine. Data came from immunoSEQ multiplex PCR; TCRdb stores just in-frame clones and leaves some out. The profile shows roughly 77,000 clones, roughly 86% of them singletons. This material consisted of peripheral blood, taken on day 0 of MenACWY control vaccination. The origin of the receptors is an adult in good health. Each CDR3 is given without its conserved first and last residue. Not every row has a clone size; where given, it reads once, few, many or a size class.

abundance,v_gene,CDR3aa
NA,TRBV4-1,ASSDTATLGRGDYGYT
NA,TRBV9,ASSAHPTPQSSYEQY
NA,TRBV3-1/TRBV3-2,ASSQLGNTEAF
once,TRBV7-3,ASSLMPGQQETQY
NA,TRBV4-3,ASSQNQGMNTEAF
once,TRBV19,ASSRDSANTGELF
few,TRBV19,ASSARVREADGYT
NA,TRBV9,ASSIGGSLGYNEQF
NA,TRBV19,ASSTQNDRLSNQPQH
NA,TRBV7-3,ASSRGAGAVDEQF
NA,TRBV9,ASSVGGGETQY
NA,TRBV24-1,ATSVQGIYEQY
once,TRBV30,AWSVPTGSSTGELF
once,TRBV15,ATSRPGLAGPSSYNEQF
NA,TRBV6-5,ASSYSPGGMNTEAF
NA,TRBV6-5,ASSLTGPRSGNTIY
NA,TRBV5-1,ASSLEGPNEKLF
NA,TRBV5-3,ANRGNGY
NA,TRBV10-1,ASAYRVYYEQY
NA,TRBV19,ASSIGGGQGSQPQH
NA,TRBV27,ASSFTGNSYEQY
NA,TRBV4-1,ASSQGPGSYEQY
few,TRBV18,ASSPGIGTGDEQY
NA,TRBV3-1/TRBV3-2,ASSLKGNTEAF
NA,TRBV15,ATSVRRRAGEQY
NA,TRBV4-3,ASSSGTGGGTDTQY
NA,TRBV4-3,ASSQEGGSGELF
NA,TRBV11-2,ASSYQGNSGNTIY
once,TRBV15,ATSRDLPGTVNEKLF
NA,TRBV4-2,ASSQGGTAREAF
NA,TRBV7-2,ASSLEGQGRNTIY
NA,TRBV30,AWSNRGRRDEQF
NA,TRBV7-9,ASSLVALGDETQY
NA,TRBV6-6,ASSLTGSYEQY
NA,TRBV5-6,ASSLERGRLRITEAF
once,TRBV7-9,ASSLGGVGNTEAF
NA,TRBV9,ASSVQEGTYGYT
NA,TRBV6-2/TRBV6-3,ASSYVVAGGPSYEQY
NA,TRBV7-9,ASSPTLVDYYEQF
once,TRBV7-9,ASSPTGVDTEAF
NA,TRBV24-1,ATSDTGLGTDTQY
once,TRBV7-8,ASSFSGTGVTDTQY
once,TRBV27,ASSLAGSSNTEAF
NA,TRBV2,ASSTGQGSYGYT
NA,TRBV2,ASNLTPSNSPLH